This entry is about one TCR beta chain. What it binds is not known. From germline, CDR1 is SQVTM and CDR2 ANQGSEA. The CDR3 contains 18 residues. These data originate in a study of CXCR3-negative and CXCR3-positive naive CD8 T cells. General study results and limits: TRB CDR3 properties served as the basis for inferring TCR strength, and surface CD5 was comparable between naive subsets. Cryopreserved PBMCs had partly decreased CXCR3 expression; fresh PBMCs were used in most assays. Similar TRBV-TRBJ usage characterized naive CXCR3-negative and CXCR3-positive cells; memory cells differed.

Via 5' RACE with UMI labels, TRB cDNA libraries were prepared. Following a re-call of the 5' RACE reads, TCRdb has one entry per CDR3 protein and lacks DNA. The sample holds about 40,000 distinct CDR3 sequences. The origin of this receptor is a human donor in good health. Some clones in this sample may be carry-over from other donors' samples. The chain uses TRBV29-1 and TRBJ2-3; TCRdb's D call, TRBD2, is unchecked because there is no DNA. The sample taken for sequencing was memory CD8+ T cells from blood. The CDR3 sequence: CSVEGAAGLGVQGDTQYF.